This TCR beta chain was sequenced for a study of T cells in Graves' hyperthyroidism and ophthalmopathy. V gave up 5 bases and J gave up 4 bases; unmatched junction bases: 6. The CDR3 spans 15 residues. Subjects aged 18 to 65 presented with newly diagnosed hyperthyroidism of less than 2 months' duration. Thyroid ultrasound, orbital computed tomography, clinical symptoms, and serum thyroxine and TRAb underpinned diagnoses. From roughly 9.2 ml of fresh peripheral blood, PBMCs were isolated. TCR beta CDR3 regions were amplified from RNA transcripts. TCR CDR3 regions were first amplified by RT-PCR with HTBI primers. Using its own MiXCR run on the multiplex PCR reads, TCRdb lists one record per CDR3 protein. The sample has a few hundred thousand distinct CDR3 sequences, about a fifth seen once. This clonotype was detected ten times or more.

The material sequenced was blood. This sequence was found in a man between 18 and 35 years old with Graves' hyperthyroidism. J is TRBJ2-2 and V is TRBV12-3 or TRBV12-4, with 8 bases aligning to TRBD1. In DNA, the CDR3 is TGTGCCAGCAGTGCAGGGGGCACGGGCACCGGGGAGCTGTTTTTT. It specifies CASSAGGTGTGELFF.